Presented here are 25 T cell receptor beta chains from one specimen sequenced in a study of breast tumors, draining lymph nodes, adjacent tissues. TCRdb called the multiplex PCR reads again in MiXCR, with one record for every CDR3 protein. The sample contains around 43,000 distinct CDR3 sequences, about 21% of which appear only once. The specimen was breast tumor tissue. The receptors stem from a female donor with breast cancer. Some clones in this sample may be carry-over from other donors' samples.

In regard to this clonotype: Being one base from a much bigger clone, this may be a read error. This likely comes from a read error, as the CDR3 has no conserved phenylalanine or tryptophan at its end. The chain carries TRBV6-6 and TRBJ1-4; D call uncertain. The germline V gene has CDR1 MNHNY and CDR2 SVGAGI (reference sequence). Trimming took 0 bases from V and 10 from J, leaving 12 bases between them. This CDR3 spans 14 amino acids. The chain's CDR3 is CASSYSHQNLKLFL. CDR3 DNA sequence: TGTGCCAGCAGTTACTCTCATCAGAACCTAAAACTGTTTCTT.

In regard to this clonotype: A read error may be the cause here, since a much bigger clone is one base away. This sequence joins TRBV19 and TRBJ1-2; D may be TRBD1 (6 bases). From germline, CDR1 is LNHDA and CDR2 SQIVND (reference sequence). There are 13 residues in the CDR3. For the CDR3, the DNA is TGTGCCAGTAGTATAGCGGGGGGCTATGGCTACGCCTTC. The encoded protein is CASSIAGGYGYAF.

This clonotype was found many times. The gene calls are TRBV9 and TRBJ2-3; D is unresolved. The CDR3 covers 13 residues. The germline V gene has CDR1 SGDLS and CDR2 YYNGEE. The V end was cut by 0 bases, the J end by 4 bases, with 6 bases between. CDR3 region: CASSVAKADTQYF. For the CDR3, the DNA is TGTGCCAGCAGCGTAGCTAAGGCAGATACGCAGTATTTT.

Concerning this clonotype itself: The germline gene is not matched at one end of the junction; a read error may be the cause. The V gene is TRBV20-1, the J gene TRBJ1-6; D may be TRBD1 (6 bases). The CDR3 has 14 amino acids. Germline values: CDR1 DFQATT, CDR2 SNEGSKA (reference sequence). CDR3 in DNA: TGTAGTGCTAGAGTCCAGGGGAGGGATTCACCCCTCCACTTT. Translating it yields CSARVQGRDSPLHF.

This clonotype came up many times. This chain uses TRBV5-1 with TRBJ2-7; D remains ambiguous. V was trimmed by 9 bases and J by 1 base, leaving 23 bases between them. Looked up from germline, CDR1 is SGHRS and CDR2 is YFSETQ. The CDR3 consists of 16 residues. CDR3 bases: TGCGCCACCAGATACGCCCCGGGCCGCCCTTCCTACGAGCAGTACTTC. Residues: CATRYAPGRPSYEQYF.

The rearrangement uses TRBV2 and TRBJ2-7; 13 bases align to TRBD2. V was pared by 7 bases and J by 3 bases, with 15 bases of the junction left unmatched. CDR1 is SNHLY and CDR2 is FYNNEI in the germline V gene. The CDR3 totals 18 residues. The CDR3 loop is CASTAWGLAGIPSYEQYF. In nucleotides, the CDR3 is TGTGCCAGCACGGCGTGGGGACTAGCGGGAATCCCCAGCTACGAGCAGTACTTC.

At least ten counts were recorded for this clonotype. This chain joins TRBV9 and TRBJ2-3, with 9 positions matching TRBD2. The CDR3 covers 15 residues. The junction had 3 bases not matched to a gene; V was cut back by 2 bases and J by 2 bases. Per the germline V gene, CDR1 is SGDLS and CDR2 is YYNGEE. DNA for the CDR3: TGTGCCAGCAGCGTTTCTAGCGGGGTCACAGATACGCAGTATTTT. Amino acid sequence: CASSVSSGVTDTQYF.

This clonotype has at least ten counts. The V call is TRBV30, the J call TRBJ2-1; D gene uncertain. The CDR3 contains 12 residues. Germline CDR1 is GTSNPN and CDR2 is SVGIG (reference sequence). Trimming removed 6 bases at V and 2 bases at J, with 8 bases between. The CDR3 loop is CACSRTYNEQFF. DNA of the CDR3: TGTGCCTGTTCCAGGACCTACAATGAGCAGTTCTTC.

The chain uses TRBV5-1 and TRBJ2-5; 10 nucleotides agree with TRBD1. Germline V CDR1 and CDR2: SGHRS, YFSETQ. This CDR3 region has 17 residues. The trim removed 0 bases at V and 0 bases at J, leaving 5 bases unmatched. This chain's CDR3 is CASSLGDRGLYQETQYF. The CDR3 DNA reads TGCGCCAGCAGCTTGGGAGACAGGGGGCTCTACCAAGAGACCCAGTACTTC.

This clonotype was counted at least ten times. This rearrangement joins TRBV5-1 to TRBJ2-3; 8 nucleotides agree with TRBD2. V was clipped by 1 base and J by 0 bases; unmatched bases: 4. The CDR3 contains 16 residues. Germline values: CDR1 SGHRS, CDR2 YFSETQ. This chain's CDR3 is CASSLFSSGSTDTQYF. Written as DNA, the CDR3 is TGCGCCAGCAGCTTGTTTTCTAGCGGGAGCACAGATACGCAGTATTTT.

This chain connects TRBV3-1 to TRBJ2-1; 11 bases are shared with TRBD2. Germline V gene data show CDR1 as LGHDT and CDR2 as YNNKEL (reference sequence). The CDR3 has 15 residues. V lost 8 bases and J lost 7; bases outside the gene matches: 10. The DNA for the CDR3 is TGTGCCAGCTCCATTCTAGCGGGGGGTGGTAATGAGCAGTTCTTC. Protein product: CASSILAGGGNEQFF.

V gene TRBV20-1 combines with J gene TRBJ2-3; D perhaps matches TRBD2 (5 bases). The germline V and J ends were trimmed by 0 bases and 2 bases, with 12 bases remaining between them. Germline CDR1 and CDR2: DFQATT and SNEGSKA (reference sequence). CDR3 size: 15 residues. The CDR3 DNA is TGCAGTGCTAGAGATGGCGAGAGGGCCACAGATACGCAGTATTTT. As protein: CSARDGERATDTQYF.

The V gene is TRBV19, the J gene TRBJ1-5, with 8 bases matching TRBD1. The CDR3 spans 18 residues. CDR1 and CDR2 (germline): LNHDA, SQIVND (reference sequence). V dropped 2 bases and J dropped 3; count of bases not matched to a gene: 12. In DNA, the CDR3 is TGTGCCAGTAGTATAAGTCGGGGGGGGACAGGCTCCAATCAGCCCCAGCATTTT. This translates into CASSISRGGTGSNQPQHF.

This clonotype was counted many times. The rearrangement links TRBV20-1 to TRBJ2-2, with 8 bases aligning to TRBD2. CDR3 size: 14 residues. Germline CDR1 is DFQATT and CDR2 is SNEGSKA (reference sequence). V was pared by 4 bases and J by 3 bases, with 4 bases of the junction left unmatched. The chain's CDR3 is CSAKREGDTGELFF. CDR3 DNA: TGCAGTGCTAAACGGGAGGGGGACACCGGGGAGCTGTTTTTT.

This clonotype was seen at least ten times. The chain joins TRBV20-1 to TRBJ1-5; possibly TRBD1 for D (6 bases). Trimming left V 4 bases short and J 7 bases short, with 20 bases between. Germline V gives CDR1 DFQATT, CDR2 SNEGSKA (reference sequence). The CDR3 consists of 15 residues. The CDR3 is CSATAGMRRGQPQHF. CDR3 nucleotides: TGCAGTGCTACCGCCGGGATGAGGAGGGGGCAGCCCCAGCATTTT.

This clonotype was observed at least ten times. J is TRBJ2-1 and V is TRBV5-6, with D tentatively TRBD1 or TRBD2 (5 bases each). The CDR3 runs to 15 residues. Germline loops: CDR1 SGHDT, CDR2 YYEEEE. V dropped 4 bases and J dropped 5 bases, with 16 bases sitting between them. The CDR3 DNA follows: TGTGCCAGCAGCCCGGGAATGGGGCTAGACAATGAGCAGTTCTTC. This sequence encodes CASSPGMGLDNEQFF.

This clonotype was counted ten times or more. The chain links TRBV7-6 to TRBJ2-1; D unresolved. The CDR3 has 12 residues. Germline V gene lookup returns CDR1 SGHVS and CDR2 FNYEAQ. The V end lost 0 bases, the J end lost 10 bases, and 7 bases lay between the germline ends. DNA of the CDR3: TGTGCCAGCAGCTTAGCGGCAGACGAGCAGTTCTTC. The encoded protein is CASSLAADEQFF.

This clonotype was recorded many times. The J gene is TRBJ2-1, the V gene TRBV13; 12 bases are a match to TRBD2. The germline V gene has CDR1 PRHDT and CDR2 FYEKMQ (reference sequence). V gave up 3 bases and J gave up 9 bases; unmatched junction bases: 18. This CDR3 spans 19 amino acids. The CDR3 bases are TGTGCCAGCAGCTTGGAAGGAGGCGGACTAGCGGGATCTGTGGGTGAGCAGTTCTTC. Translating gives CASSLEGGGLAGSVGEQFF. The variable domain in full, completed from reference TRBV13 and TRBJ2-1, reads AAGVIQSPRHLIKEKRETATLKCYPIPRHDTVYWYQQGPGQDPQFLISFYEKMQSDKGSIPDRFSAQQFSDYHSELNMSSLELGDSALYFCASSLEGGGLAGSVGEQFFGPGTRLTVL.

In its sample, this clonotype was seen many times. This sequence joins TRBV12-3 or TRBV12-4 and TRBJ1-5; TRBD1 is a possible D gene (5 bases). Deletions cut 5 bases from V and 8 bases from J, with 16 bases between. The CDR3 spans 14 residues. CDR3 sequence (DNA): TGTGCCAGCAGTCCATCTGGGGGTCGGGAGCCCCAGCATTTT. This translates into CASSPSGGREPQHF.

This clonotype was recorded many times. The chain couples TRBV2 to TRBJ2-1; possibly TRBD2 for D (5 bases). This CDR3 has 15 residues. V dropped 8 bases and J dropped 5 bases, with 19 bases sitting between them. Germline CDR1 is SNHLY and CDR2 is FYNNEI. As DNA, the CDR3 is TGTGCCAGCTCCGGCGAGGGAAGTCCCCACAATGAGCAGTTCTTC. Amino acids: CASSGEGSPHNEQFF.

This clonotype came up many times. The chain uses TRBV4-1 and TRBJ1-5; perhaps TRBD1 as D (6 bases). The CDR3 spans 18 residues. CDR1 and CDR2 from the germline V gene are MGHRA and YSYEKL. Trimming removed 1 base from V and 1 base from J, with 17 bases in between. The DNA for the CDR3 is TGCGCCAGCAGCCAAGCGGGATCAGGGGAGGGGAGCAATCAGCCCCAGCATTTT. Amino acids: CASSQAGSGEGSNQPQHF.

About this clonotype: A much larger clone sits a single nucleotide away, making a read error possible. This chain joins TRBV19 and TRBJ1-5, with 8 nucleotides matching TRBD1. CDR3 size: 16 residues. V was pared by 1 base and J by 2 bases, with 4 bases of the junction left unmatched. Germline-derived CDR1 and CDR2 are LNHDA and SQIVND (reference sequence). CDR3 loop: CASSIGLGQGNQPQHF. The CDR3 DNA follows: TGTGCCAGTAGTATAGGGTTGGGACAGGGCAATCAGCCCCAGCATTTT.

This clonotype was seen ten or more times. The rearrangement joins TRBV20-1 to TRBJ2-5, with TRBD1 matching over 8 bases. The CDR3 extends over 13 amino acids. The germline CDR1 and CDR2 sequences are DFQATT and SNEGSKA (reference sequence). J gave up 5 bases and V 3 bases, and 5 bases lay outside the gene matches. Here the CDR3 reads CSARRTGMETQYF. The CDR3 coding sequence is TGCAGTGCTAGGCGGACAGGGATGGAGACCCAGTACTTC.

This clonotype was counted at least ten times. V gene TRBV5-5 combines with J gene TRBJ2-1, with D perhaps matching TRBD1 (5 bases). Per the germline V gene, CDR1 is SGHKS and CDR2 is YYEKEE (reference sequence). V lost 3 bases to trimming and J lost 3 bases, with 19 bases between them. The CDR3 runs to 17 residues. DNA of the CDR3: TGTGCCAGCAGCTGGGGCCCTGGGGAAAATATCTACAATGAGCAGTTCTTC. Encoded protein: CASSWGPGENIYNEQFF.

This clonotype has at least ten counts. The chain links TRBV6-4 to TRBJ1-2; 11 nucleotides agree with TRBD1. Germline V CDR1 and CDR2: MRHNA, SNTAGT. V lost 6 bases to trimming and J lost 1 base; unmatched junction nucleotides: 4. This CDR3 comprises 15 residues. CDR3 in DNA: TGTGCCAGCAGCTGGACAGGGGGCGGTAACTATGGCTACACCTTC. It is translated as CASSWTGGGNYGYTF.